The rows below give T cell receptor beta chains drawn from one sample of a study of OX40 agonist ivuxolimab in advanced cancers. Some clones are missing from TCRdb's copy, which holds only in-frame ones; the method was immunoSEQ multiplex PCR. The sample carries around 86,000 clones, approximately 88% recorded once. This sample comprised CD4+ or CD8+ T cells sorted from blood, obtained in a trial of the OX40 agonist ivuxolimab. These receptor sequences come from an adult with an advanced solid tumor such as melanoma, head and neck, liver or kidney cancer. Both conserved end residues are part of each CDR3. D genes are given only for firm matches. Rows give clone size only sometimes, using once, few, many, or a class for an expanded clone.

cdr3_aa: CASSQSGGADQPQHF
cdr3_nt: TGTGCCAGCAGCCAATCAGGGGGTGCGGATCAGCCCCAGCATTTT
d_call: NA
clone_size: NA
j_call: TRBJ1-5
cdr3_length: 15
v_call: TRBV16

cdr3_aa: CASSFQETQYF
cdr3_nt: TGTGCCAGCAGCTTCCAAGAGACCCAGTACTTC
d_call: NA
clone_size: NA
j_call: TRBJ2-5
cdr3_length: 11
v_call: TRBV7-8

cdr3_aa: CASRRQGFNGYTF
cdr3_nt: TGTGCCAGCAGGAGACAGGGCTTTAATGGCTACACCTTC
d_call: TRBD1
clone_size: NA
j_call: TRBJ1-2
cdr3_length: 13
v_call: TRBV2

cdr3_aa: CASSIGSGAGANVLTF
cdr3_nt: TGTGCCAGTAGTATAGGGTCAGGGGCTGGGGCCAACGTCCTGACTTTC
d_call: NA
clone_size: NA
j_call: TRBJ2-6
cdr3_length: 16
v_call: TRBV19

cdr3_aa: CASSQTGALNTEAFF
cdr3_nt: TGCGCCAGCAGCCAAACCGGGGCATTGAACACTGAAGCTTTCTTT
d_call: NA
clone_size: NA
j_call: TRBJ1-1
cdr3_length: 15
v_call: TRBV4-1

cdr3_aa: CASSRDREVNYGYTF
cdr3_nt: TGTGCCAGCAGTAGGGACAGGGAAGTGAACTATGGCTACACCTTC
d_call: TRBD1
clone_size: NA
j_call: TRBJ1-2
cdr3_length: 15
v_call: TRBV6-1

cdr3_aa: CASSLAGLDSQETQYF
cdr3_nt: TGCGCCAGCAGCTTGGCGGGGTTGGACTCGCAAGAGACCCAGTACTTC
d_call: NA
clone_size: few
j_call: TRBJ2-5
cdr3_length: 16
v_call: TRBV5-1

cdr3_aa: CASSQGLAGSRDEQYF
cdr3_nt: TGTGCCAGCTCCCAAGGACTAGCGGGGAGTAGGGACGAGCAGTACTTC
d_call: TRBD2
clone_size: NA
j_call: TRBJ2-7
cdr3_length: 16
v_call: TRBV18

cdr3_aa: CARSLKAGQNLAKNIQYF
cdr3_nt: TGTGCCAGAAGCTTGAAGGCGGGGCAGAACTTAGCCAAAAACATTCAGTACTTC
d_call: NA
clone_size: NA
j_call: TRBJ2-4
cdr3_length: 18
v_call: TRBV5-3

cdr3_aa: CASSVGRDYGYTF
cdr3_nt: TGTGCCAGCAGTGTTGGCAGGGACTATGGCTACACCTTC
d_call: NA
clone_size: few
j_call: TRBJ1-2
cdr3_length: 13
v_call: TRBV2

cdr3_aa: CASSPPGRGLSNTGELFF
cdr3_nt: TGTGCCAGCTCACCACCGGGCAGGGGGCTATCGAACACCGGGGAGCTGTTTTTT
d_call: TRBD1
clone_size: NA
j_call: TRBJ2-2
cdr3_length: 18
v_call: TRBV18

cdr3_aa: CASSSVTSGGLPKYF
cdr3_nt: TGTGCCAGCAGTTCGGTGACTAGCGGGGGCCTCCCCAAGTATTTT
d_call: TRBD2
clone_size: few
j_call: TRBJ2-3
cdr3_length: 15
v_call: TRBV27

cdr3_aa: CASFRFGTPGDDNSPLHF
cdr3_nt: TGTGCCAGCTTCCGATTCGGGACGCCCGGGGACGATAATTCACCCCTCCACTTT
d_call: NA
clone_size: NA
j_call: TRBJ1-6
cdr3_length: 18
v_call: TRBV28

cdr3_aa: CSARGQMNTEAFF
cdr3_nt: TGCAGCGCCCGGGGACAGATGAACACTGAAGCTTTCTTT
d_call: TRBD1
clone_size: NA
j_call: TRBJ1-1
cdr3_length: 13
v_call: TRBV29-1

cdr3_aa: CASNRGSPLNNLFTGELFF
cdr3_nt: TGTGCCAGCAATAGGGGATCCCCCCTTAACAACTTGTTTACCGGGGAGCTGTTTTTT
d_call: NA
clone_size: once
j_call: TRBJ2-2
cdr3_length: 19
v_call: TRBV2

cdr3_aa: CASSPGQGTYNEQFF
cdr3_nt: TGTGCCAGCAGCCCAGGACAGGGGACCTACAATGAGCAGTTCTTC
d_call: TRBD1
clone_size: NA
j_call: TRBJ2-1
cdr3_length: 15
v_call: TRBV5-5

cdr3_aa: CASSYSADPSPYEQYF
cdr3_nt: TGTGCCAGCAGTTACTCGGCAGATCCCTCGCCCTACGAGCAGTACTTC
d_call: NA
clone_size: NA
j_call: TRBJ2-7
cdr3_length: 16
v_call: TRBV6-5

cdr3_aa: CASGEGPDSGNTIYF
cdr3_nt: TGTGCCAGCGGGGAAGGACCGGACTCTGGAAACACCATATATTTT
d_call: NA
clone_size: NA
j_call: TRBJ1-3
cdr3_length: 15
v_call: TRBV5-4

cdr3_aa: CASSPPNTGVIGYTF
cdr3_nt: TGTGCCAGCAGCCCCCCCAACACAGGGGTAATTGGCTACACCTTC
d_call: TRBD1
clone_size: NA
j_call: TRBJ1-2
cdr3_length: 15
v_call: TRBV7-2

cdr3_aa: CASSFPLAGATQIEQFF
cdr3_nt: TGTGCCAGCAGTTTCCCCCTCGCGGGGGCCACTCAGATAGAGCAGTTCTTC
d_call: NA
clone_size: once
j_call: TRBJ2-1
cdr3_length: 17
v_call: TRBV28

cdr3_aa: CASLREAGGIYEQFF
cdr3_nt: TGTGCCAGCTTAAGGGAAGCGGGGGGCATATATGAGCAGTTCTTC
d_call: TRBD2
clone_size: NA
j_call: TRBJ2-1
cdr3_length: 15
v_call: TRBV6-5

cdr3_aa: CASSSALQETQYF
cdr3_nt: TGCGCCAGCAGCTCGGCCCTCCAAGAGACCCAGTACTTC
d_call: NA
clone_size: NA
j_call: TRBJ2-5
cdr3_length: 13
v_call: TRBV5-1

cdr3_aa: CASSGLAGGLAKNIQYF
cdr3_nt: TGTGCCAGCAGCGGACTAGCGGGGGGGTTAGCCAAAAACATTCAGTACTTC
d_call: TRBD2
clone_size: NA
j_call: TRBJ2-4
cdr3_length: 17
v_call: TRBV11-2

cdr3_aa: CASSLVLFTYEQYF
cdr3_nt: TGTGCCAGCAGCTTGGTTCTTTTCACCTACGAGCAGTACTTC
d_call: NA
clone_size: NA
j_call: TRBJ2-7
cdr3_length: 14
v_call: TRBV11-2

cdr3_aa: CASSSGGPLDEKLFF
cdr3_nt: TGTGCCAGCAGCTCGGGGGGGCCCCTAGATGAAAAACTGTTTTTT
d_call: NA
clone_size: NA
j_call: TRBJ1-4
cdr3_length: 15
v_call: TRBV28

cdr3_aa: CASSPRGGGNQPQHF
cdr3_nt: TGTGCCAGCAGCCCACGGGGGGGCGGCAATCAGCCCCAGCATTTT
d_call: NA
clone_size: few
j_call: TRBJ1-5
cdr3_length: 15
v_call: TRBV5-6

cdr3_aa: CASSQSGSKNIQYF
cdr3_nt: TGTGCCAGCAGCCAAAGCGGGAGCAAAAACATTCAGTACTTC
d_call: TRBD2
clone_size: NA
j_call: TRBJ2-4
cdr3_length: 14
v_call: TRBV6-5

cdr3_aa: CASAGTGGGYTF
cdr3_nt: TGTGCCTCCGCGGGGACAGGGGGTGGCTACACCTTC
d_call: TRBD1
clone_size: once
j_call: TRBJ1-2
cdr3_length: 12
v_call: TRBV6-6

cdr3_aa: CASSPRQGTYNEQFF
cdr3_nt: TGTGCCAGCAGCCCTCGACAGGGAACCTACAATGAGCAGTTCTTC
d_call: TRBD1
clone_size: NA
j_call: TRBJ2-1
cdr3_length: 15
v_call: TRBV7-3

cdr3_aa: CASSSPLGTSSDTQYF
cdr3_nt: TGTGCCAGCAGTTCGCCCCTCGGGACTTCTTCAGATACGCAGTATTTT
d_call: NA
clone_size: NA
j_call: TRBJ2-3
cdr3_length: 16
v_call: TRBV28

cdr3_aa: CASSRDRGEQYF
cdr3_nt: TGTGCCAGTTCTCGAGACAGGGGAGAGCAGTACTTC
d_call: TRBD1
clone_size: NA
j_call: TRBJ2-7
cdr3_length: 12
v_call: TRBV19

cdr3_aa: CAKGSYEQYF
cdr3_nt: TGTGCCAAAGGATCCTACGAGCAGTACTTC
d_call: NA
clone_size: NA
j_call: TRBJ2-7
cdr3_length: 10
v_call: TRBV6-5

cdr3_aa: CASSWGQTQHF
cdr3_nt: TGTGCCAGCAGTTGGGGACAGACCCAGCATTTT
d_call: TRBD1
clone_size: NA
j_call: TRBJ1-5
cdr3_length: 11
v_call: TRBV6-5

cdr3_aa: CASRGTTNTGELFF
cdr3_nt: TGTGCCAGCAGAGGGACGACCAACACCGGGGAGCTGTTTTTT
d_call: NA
clone_size: few
j_call: TRBJ2-2
cdr3_length: 14
v_call: TRBV27

cdr3_aa: CASSQELAGQSSYNEQFF
cdr3_nt: TGTGCCAGCAGCCAAGAGTTAGCGGGGCAGAGCTCCTACAATGAGCAGTTCTTC
d_call: TRBD2
clone_size: NA
j_call: TRBJ2-1
cdr3_length: 18
v_call: TRBV4-2

cdr3_aa: CASSLLWTGGIGGTEAFF
cdr3_nt: TGCGCCAGCAGCTTGTTATGGACAGGGGGCATTGGTGGCACTGAAGCTTTCTTT
d_call: TRBD1
clone_size: NA
j_call: TRBJ1-1
cdr3_length: 18
v_call: TRBV5-1

cdr3_aa: CASSLAPGQNSNYGYTF
cdr3_nt: TGTGCCAGCAGCTTAGCCCCAGGACAGAATAGTAACTATGGCTACACCTTC
d_call: NA
clone_size: NA
j_call: TRBJ1-2
cdr3_length: 17
v_call: TRBV7-2

cdr3_aa: CASSFQTRPQHF
cdr3_nt: TGTGCCAGCAGTTTCCAGACCAGGCCCCAGCATTTT
d_call: NA
clone_size: few
j_call: TRBJ1-5
cdr3_length: 12
v_call: TRBV28

cdr3_aa: CASHEEPSTDTQYF
cdr3_nt: TGCGCCAGCCACGAAGAGCCTAGCACAGATACGCAGTATTTT
d_call: NA
clone_size: NA
j_call: TRBJ2-3
cdr3_length: 14
v_call: TRBV5-1

cdr3_aa: CAIRPSGGNTGELFF
cdr3_nt: TGTGCCATCAGGCCTAGCGGGGGGAACACCGGGGAGCTGTTTTTT
d_call: TRBD2
clone_size: NA
j_call: TRBJ2-2
cdr3_length: 15
v_call: TRBV10-3